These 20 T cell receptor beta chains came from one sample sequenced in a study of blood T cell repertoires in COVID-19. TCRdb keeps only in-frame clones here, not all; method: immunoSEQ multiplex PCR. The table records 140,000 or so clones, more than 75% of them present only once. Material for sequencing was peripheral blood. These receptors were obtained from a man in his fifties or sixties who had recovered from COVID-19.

As DNA, the CDR3 is TGTGCCAGCAGTGGCCGGGACAGGGGGTTTAATTCACCCCTCCACTTT. Its protein is CASSGRDRGFNSPLHF. V is TRBV6-1 and J is TRBJ1-6, with 11 bases aligning to TRBD1. From germline, CDR1 is MNHNS and CDR2 SASEGT. This CDR3 has 16 amino acids. V dropped 4 bases and J dropped 6; count of bases not matched to a gene: 5.

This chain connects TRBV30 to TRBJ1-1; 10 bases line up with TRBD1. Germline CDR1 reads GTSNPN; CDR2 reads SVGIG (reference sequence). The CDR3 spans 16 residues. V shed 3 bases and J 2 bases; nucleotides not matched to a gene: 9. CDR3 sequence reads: CAWSGRWTGGNTEAFF. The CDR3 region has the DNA TGTGCCTGGAGCGGACGCTGGACAGGGGGTAACACTGAAGCTTTCTTT.

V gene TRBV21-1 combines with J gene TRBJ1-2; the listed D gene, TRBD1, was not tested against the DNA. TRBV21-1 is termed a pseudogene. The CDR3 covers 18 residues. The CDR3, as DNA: TGTGCCAGCAGCAAAGTCCGGACAGGGGGCCCAGCTAACTATGGCTACACCTTC. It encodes CASSKVRTGGPANYGYTF.

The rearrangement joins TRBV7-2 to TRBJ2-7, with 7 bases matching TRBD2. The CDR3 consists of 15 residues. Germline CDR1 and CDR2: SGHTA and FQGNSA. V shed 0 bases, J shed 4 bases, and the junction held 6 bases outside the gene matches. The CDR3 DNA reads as TGTGCCAGCAGCTTAGCGCGGGGGATTGCTTACGAGCAGTACTTC. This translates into CASSLARGIAYEQYF.

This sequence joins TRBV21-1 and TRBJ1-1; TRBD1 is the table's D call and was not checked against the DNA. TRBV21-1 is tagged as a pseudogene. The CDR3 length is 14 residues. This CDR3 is CASSSQGAPTEAFF. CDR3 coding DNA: TGTGCCAGCAGCTCACAGGGGGCGCCCACTGAAGCTTTCTTT.

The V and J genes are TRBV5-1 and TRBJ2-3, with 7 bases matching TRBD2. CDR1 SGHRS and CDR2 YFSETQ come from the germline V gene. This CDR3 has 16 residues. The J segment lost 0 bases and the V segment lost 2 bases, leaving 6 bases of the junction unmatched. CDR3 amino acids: CASSFEVRGSTDTQYF. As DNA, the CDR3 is TGCGCCAGCAGCTTCGAGGTGCGGGGGAGCACAGATACGCAGTATTTT.

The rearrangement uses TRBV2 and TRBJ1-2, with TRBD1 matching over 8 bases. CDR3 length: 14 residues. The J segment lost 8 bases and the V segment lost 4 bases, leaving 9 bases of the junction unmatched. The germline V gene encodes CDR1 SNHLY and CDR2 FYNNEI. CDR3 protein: CASSGTGNTRGYTF. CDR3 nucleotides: TGTGCCAGCAGTGGGACAGGGAATACCCGCGGCTACACCTTC. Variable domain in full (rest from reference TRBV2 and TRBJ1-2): EPEVTQTPSHQVTQMGQEVILRCVPISNHLYFYWYRQILGQKVEFLVSFYNNEISEKSEIFDDQFSVERPDGSNFTLKIRSTKLEDSAMYFCASSGTGNTRGYTFGSGTRLTVV.

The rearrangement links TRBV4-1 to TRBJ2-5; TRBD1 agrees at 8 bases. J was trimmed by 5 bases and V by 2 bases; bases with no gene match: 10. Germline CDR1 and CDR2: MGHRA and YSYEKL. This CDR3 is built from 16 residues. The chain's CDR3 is CASSQIPGTGLETQYF. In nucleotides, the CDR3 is TGCGCCAGCAGCCAAATCCCCGGGACAGGCCTGGAGACCCAGTACTTC.

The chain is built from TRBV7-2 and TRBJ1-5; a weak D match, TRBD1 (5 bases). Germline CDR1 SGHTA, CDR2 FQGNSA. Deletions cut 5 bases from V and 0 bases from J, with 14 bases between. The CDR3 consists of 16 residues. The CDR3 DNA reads TGTGCCAGCAGCCCTACCCGACAGTTTAGCAATCAGCCCCAGCATTTT. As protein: CASSPTRQFSNQPQHF.

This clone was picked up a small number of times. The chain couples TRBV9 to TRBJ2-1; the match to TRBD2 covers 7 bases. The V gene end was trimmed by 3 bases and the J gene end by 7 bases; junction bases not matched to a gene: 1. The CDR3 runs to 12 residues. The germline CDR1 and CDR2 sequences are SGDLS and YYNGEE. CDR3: CASSGLANEQFF. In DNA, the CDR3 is TGTGCCAGCAGCGGACTAGCAAATGAGCAGTTCTTC. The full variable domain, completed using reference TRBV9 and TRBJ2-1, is DSGVTQTPKHLITATGQRVTLRCSPRSGDLSVYWYQQSLDQGLQFLIQYYNGEERAKGNILERFSAQQFPDLHSELNLSSLELGDSALYFCASSGLANEQFFGPGTRLTVL.

CDR3 DNA: TGTGCCTGGAGTGTATACAGATATGAAGCTTTCTTT. Its translation is CAWSVYRYEAFF. The rearrangement links TRBV30 to TRBJ1-1; no clear D gene. The germline gives CDR1 GTSNPN, CDR2 SVGIG (reference sequence). The CDR3 length is 12 residues. Trimming stripped 0 bases from V and 7 bases from J, with 9 bases between.

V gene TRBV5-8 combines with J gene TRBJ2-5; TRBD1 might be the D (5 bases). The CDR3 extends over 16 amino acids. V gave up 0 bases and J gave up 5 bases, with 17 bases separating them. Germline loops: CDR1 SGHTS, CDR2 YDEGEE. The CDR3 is CASSLAPGLVWETQYF. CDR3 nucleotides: TGTGCCAGCAGCTTGGCCCCAGGGTTGGTTTGGGAGACCCAGTACTTC.

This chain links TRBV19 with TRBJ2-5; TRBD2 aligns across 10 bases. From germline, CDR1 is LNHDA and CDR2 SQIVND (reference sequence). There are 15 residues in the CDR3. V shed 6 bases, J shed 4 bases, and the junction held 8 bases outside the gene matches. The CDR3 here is CASRESGGAAETQYF. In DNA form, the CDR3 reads TGTGCCAGTAGGGAGAGCGGGGGGGCCGCAGAGACCCAGTACTTC.

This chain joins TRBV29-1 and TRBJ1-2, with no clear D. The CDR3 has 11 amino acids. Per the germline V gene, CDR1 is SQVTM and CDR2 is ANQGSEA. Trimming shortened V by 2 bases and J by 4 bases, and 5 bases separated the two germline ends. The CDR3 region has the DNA TGCAGCGTTGAAACAACCTATGGCTACACCTTC. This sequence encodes CSVETTYGYTF. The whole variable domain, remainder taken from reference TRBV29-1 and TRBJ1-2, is SAVISQKPSRDICQRGTSLTIQCQVDSQVTMMFWYRQQPGQSLTLIATANQGSEATYESGFVIDKFPISRPNLTFSTLTVSNMSPEDSSIYLCSVETTYGYTFGSGTRLTVV.

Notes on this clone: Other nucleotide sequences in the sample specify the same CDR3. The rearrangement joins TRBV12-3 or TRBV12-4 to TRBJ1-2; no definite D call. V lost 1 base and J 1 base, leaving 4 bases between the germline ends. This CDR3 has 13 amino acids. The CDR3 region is CASSLGGNYGYTF. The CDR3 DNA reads TGTGCCAGCAGTTTAGGCGGTAACTATGGCTACACCTTC.

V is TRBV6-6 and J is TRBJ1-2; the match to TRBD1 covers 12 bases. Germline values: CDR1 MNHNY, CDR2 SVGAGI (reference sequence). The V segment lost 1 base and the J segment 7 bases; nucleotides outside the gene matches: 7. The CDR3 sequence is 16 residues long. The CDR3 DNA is TGTGCCAGCAGTTACTTCGGGGGACAGGGGGCCTTTGGCTACACCTTC. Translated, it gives CASSYFGGQGAFGYTF.

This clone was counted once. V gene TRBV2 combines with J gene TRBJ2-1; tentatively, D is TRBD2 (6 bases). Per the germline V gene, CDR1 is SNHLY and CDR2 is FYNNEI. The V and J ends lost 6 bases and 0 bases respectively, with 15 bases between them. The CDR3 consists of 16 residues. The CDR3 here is CASRQLAANSYNEQFF. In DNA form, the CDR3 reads TGTGCCAGCAGGCAATTAGCGGCTAACTCCTACAATGAGCAGTTCTTC. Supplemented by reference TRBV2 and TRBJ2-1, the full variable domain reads EPEVTQTPSHQVTQMGQEVILRCVPISNHLYFYWYRQILGQKVEFLVSFYNNEISEKSEIFDDQFSVERPDGSNFTLKIRSTKLEDSAMYFCASRQLAANSYNEQFFGPGTRLTVL.

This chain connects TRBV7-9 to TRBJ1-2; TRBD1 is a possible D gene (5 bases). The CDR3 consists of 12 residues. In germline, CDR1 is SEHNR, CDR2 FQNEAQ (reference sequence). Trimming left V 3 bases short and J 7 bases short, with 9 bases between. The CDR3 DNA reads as TGTGCCAGCAGCTTGCAGGGAATTGGCTACACCTTC. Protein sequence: CASSLQGIGYTF.

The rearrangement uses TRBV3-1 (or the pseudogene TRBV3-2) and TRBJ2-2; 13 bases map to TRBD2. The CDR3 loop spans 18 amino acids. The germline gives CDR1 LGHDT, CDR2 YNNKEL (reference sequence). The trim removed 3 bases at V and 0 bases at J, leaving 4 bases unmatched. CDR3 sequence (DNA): TGTGCCAGCAGCCACGTGGGACTAGCGGGGTCGAACACCGGGGAGCTGTTTTTT. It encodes CASSHVGLAGSNTGELFF.

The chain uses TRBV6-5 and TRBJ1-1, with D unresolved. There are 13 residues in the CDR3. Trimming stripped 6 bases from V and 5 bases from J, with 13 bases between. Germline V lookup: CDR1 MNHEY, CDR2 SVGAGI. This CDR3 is CASSYTSKTEAFF. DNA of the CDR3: TGTGCCAGCAGCTACACATCGAAGACTGAAGCTTTCTTT.